This section outlines one T cell receptor (beta chain) sequence together with its context. Its antigen is unknown. Trimming removed 3 bases at V and 2 bases at J, with 16 bases between. The CDR3 loop spans 15 amino acids. CDR1 and CDR2 from the germline V gene are GTSNPN and SVGIG (reference sequence). Next came a second PCR, run for about 6 to 12 cycles, which used a sample-barcoded 5' primer along with a J-beta primer mix. Using its own MiXCR run on the 5' RACE reads, TCRdb lists one record per CDR3 protein. The table has about a million distinct CDR3 sequences, roughly two fifths seen once. This sample is drawn from a study of blood T cells in healthy people across ages. General observations from the study: Since the PBMCs were unsorted, naive and antigen-experienced cells could not be conclusively compared.

Those donating, healthy Caucasian individuals from Russia, were aged roughly 6 to 90. The V gene is TRBV30, the J gene TRBJ1-2; D is ambiguous. Sequenced material: blood. The source is a man between 18 and 29 years old in good health. CDR3 DNA sequence: TGTGCCTGGAGCCTCCGGAGGTCGGCAAACTATGGCTACACCTTC. Translated: CAWSLRRSANYGYTF.